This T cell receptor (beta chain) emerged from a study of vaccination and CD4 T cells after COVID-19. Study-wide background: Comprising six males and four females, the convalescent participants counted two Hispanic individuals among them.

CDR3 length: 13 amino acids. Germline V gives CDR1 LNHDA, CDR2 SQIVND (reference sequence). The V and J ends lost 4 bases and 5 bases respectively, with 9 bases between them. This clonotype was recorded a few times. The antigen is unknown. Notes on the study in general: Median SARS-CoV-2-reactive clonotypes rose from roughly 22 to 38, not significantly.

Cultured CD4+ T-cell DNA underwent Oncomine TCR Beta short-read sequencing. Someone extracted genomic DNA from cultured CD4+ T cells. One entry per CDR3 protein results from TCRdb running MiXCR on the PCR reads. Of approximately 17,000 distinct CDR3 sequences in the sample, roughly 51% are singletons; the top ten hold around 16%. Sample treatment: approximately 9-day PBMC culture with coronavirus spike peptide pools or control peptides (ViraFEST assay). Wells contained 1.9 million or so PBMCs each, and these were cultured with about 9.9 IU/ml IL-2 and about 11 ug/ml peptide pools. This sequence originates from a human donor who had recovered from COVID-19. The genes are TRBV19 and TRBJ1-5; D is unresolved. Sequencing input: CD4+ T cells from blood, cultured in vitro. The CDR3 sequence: CASSKGRDQPQHF. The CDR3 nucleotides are TGTGCCAGTAGTAAAGGGCGAGATCAGCCCCAGCATTTT. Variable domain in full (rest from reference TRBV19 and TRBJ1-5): DGGITQSPKYLFRKEGQNVTLSCEQNLNHDAMYWYRQDPGQGLRLIYYSQIVNDFQKGDIAEGYSVSREKKESFPLTVTSAQKNPTAFYLCASSKGRDQPQHFGDGTRLSIL.